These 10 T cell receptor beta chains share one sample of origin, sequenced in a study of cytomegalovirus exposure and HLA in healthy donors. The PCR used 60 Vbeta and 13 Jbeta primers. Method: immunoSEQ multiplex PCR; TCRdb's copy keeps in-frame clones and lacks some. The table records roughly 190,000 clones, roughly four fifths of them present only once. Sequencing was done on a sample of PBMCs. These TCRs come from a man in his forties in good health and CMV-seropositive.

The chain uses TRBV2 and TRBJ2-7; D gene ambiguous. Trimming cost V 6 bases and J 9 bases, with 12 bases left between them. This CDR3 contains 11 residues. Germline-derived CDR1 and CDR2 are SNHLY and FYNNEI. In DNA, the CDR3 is TGTGCCAGCAGCGTACCGTTAGTGCAGTACTTC. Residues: CASSVPLVQYF.

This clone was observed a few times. CDR3 in DNA: TGTGCCAGCAGCGACGGGGGAGCCAAAAACATTCAGTACTTC. This codes for CASSDGGAKNIQYF. The rearrangement uses TRBV6-1 and TRBJ2-4; D is perhaps TRBD2 (6 bases). This CDR3 has 14 amino acids. The germline V gene has CDR1 MNHNS and CDR2 SASEGT. Trimming cost V 6 bases and J 0 bases, with 9 bases left between them.

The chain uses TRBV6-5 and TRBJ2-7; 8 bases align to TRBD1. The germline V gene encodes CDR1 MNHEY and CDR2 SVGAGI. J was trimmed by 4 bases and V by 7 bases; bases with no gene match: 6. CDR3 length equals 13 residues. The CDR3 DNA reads TGTGCCAGCAAAGGACAGGGATTGTACGAGCAGTACTTC. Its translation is CASKGQGLYEQYF.

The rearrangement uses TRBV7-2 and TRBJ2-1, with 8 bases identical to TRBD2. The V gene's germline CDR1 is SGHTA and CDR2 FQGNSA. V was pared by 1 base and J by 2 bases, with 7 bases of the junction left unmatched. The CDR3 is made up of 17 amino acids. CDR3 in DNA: TGTGCCAGCAGCTTAGGGGCGGGCGGGGGGCCCTACAATGAGCAGTTCTTC. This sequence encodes CASSLGAGGGPYNEQFF. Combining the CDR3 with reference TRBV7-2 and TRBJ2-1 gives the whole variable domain GAGVSQSPSNKVTEKGKDVELRCDPISGHTALYWYRQSLGQGLEFLIYFQGNSAPDKSGLPSDRFSAERTGGSVSTLTIQRTQQEDSAVYLCASSLGAGGGPYNEQFFGPGTRLTVL.

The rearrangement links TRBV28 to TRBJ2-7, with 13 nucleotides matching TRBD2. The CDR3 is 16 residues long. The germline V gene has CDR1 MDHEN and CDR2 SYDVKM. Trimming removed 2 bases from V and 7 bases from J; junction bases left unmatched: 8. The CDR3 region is CASSLPTSGRLGEQYF. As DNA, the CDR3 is TGTGCCAGCAGTTTACCGACTAGCGGGAGGTTGGGGGAGCAGTACTTC.

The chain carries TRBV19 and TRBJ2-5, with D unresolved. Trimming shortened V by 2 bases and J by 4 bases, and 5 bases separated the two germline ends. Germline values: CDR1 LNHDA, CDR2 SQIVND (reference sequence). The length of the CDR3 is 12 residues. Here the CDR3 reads CASSIRGETQYF. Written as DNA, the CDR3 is TGTGCCAGTAGTATACGAGGAGAGACCCAGTACTTC.

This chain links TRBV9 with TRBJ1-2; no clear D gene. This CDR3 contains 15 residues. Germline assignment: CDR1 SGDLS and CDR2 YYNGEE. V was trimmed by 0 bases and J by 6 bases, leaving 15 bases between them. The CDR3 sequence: CASSVGFLDGDGYTF. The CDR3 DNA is TGTGCCAGCAGCGTAGGATTTTTGGACGGGGATGGCTACACCTTC. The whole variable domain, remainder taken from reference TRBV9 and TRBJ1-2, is DSGVTQTPKHLITATGQRVTLRCSPRSGDLSVYWYQQSLDQGLQFLIQYYNGEERAKGNILERFSAQQFPDLHSELNLSSLELGDSALYFCASSVGFLDGDGYTFGSGTRLTVV.

The CDR3 DNA reads as TGCGCCAGCAGCCAAGGAGCTACAGGAAGTTCCCAAGAGACCCAGTACTTC. This codes for CASSQGATGSSQETQYF. This chain links TRBV4-1 with TRBJ2-5, with a weak D call TRBD1 (5 bases). The CDR3 has 17 residues. CDR1 and CDR2 (germline): MGHRA, YSYEKL. V lost 1 base and J 1 base, leaving 16 bases between the germline ends.

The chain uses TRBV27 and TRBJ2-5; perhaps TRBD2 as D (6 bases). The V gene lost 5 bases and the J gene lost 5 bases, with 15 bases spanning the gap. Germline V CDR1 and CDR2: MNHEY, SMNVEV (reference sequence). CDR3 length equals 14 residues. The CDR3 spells CASSLGGGWETQYF. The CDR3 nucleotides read TGTGCCAGCAGTCTGGGGGGTGGGTGGGAGACCCAGTACTTC.

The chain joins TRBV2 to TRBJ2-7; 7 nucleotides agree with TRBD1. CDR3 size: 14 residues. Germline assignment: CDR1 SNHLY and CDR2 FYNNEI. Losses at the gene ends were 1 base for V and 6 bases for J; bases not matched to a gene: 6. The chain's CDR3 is CASSEGYRGSEQYF. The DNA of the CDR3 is TGTGCCAGCAGTGAAGGTTACAGGGGTTCCGAGCAGTACTTC.